This record looks at one TCR beta chain sequence and its context. The antigen remains undetermined. The data were taken from a study of T-cell memory formation after mild COVID-19. At the level of the study: Each donor largely had its own TCR clusters.

TCRdb called the 5' RACE reads again in MiXCR, with one record for every CDR3 protein. The table records 540,000 or so distinct CDR3 sequences, roughly 22% of them present only once. Study-level results: Second-wave clones with a day 37 peak had unconfirmed SARS-CoV-2 specificity. Later expanders leaned CD4+, whereas day 15 to 85 contracting clones were balanced CD4/CD8. Cross-reactive memory appears to have joined, as suggested by some responding clones showing up in pre-infection memory.

Sequencing was performed on PBMCs or a T cell subset sorted from them (not recorded which). This receptor was taken from an adult woman who had mild COVID-19 (a few samples of this study predate the infection). Cell type and time point are not known.

CDR3 region: CASSQDLGQGDTIYF. CDR3 DNA: TGTGCCAGCAGCCAAGATTTAGGGCAGGGCGACACCATATATTTT. V and J are TRBV4-2 and TRBJ1-3; D perhaps matches TRBD1 (5 bases). Deletions cut 0 bases from V and 8 bases from J, with 14 bases between. CDR1 is LGHNA, CDR2 YNFKEQ, per germline. The CDR3 consists of 15 residues.